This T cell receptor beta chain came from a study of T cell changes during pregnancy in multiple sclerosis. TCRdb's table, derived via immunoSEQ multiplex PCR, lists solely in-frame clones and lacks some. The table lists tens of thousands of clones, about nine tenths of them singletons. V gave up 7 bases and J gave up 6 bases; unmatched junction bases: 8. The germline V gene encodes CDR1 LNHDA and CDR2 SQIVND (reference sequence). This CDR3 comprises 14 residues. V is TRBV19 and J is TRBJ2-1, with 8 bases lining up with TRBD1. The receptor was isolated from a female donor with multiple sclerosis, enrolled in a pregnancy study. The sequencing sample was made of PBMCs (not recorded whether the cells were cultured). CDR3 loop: CASTPDREVNEQFF. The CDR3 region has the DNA TGTGCCAGTACCCCGGACAGGGAGGTCAATGAGCAGTTCTTC.